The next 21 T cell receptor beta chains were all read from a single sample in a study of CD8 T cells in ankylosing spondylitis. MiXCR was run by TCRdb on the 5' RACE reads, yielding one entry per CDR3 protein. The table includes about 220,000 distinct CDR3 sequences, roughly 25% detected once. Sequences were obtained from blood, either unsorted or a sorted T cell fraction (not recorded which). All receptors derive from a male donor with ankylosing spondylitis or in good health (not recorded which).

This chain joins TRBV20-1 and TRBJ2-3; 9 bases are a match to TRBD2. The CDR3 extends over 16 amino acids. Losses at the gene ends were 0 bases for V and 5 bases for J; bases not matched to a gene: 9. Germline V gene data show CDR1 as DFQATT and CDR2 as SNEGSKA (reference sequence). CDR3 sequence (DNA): TGCAGTGCTAGAGATGAGAGTAGCGGGGGCAAAGATACGCAGTATTTT. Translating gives CSARDESSGGKDTQYF.

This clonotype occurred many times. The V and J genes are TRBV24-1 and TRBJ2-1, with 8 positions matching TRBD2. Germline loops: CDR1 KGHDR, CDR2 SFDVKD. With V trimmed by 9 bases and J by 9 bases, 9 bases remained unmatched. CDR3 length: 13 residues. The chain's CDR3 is CATRSGRSGEQFF. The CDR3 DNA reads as TGTGCCACCCGGAGCGGGAGATCCGGTGAGCAGTTCTTC.

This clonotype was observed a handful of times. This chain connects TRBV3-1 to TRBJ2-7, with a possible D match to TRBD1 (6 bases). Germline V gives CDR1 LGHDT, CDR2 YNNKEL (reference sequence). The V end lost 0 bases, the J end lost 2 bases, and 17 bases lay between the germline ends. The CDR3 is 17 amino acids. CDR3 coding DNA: TGTGCCAGCAGCCAAGATTGGGGCAGGGGCCTTGCCTACGAGCAGTACTTC. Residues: CASSQDWGRGLAYEQYF.

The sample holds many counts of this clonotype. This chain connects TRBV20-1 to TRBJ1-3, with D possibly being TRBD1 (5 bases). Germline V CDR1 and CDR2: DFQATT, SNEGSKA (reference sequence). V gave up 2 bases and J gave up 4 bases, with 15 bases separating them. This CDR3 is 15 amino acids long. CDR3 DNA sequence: TGCAGTGCTAGAAAGGGTTCCGGGACGGGAAACACCATATATTTT. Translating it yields CSARKGSGTGNTIYF.

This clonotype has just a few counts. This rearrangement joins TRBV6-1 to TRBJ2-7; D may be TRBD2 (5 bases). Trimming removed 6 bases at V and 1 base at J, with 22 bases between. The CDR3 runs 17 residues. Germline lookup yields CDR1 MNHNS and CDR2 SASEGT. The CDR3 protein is CASSNRGARSRSYEQYF. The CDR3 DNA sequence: TGTGCCAGCAGCAATCGGGGTGCGCGATCACGATCCTACGAGCAGTACTTC.

DNA for the CDR3: TGCAGTGCTACCCGGCCTACTAGCGGGGGTACCAATGAGCAGTTCTTC. Residues: CSATRPTSGGTNEQFF. The chain uses TRBV20-1 and TRBJ2-1, with TRBD2 matching 11 bases. J gave up 6 bases and V 4 bases, and 11 bases lay outside the gene matches. The CDR3 loop spans 16 amino acids. The germline CDR1 and CDR2 sequences are DFQATT and SNEGSKA (reference sequence).

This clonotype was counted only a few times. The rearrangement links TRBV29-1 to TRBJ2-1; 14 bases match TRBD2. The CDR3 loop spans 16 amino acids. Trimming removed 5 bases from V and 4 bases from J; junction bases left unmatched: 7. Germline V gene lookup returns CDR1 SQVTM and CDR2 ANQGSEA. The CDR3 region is CSVSGTSGRAYNEQFF. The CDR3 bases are TGCAGCGTTTCCGGGACTAGCGGGAGAGCGTACAATGAGCAGTTCTTC.

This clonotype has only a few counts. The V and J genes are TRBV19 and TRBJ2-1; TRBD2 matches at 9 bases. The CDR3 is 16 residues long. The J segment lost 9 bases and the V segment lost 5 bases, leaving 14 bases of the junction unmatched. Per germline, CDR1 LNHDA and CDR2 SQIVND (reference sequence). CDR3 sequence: CASSLPWASGDPEQFF. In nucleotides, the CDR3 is TGTGCCAGTAGTCTTCCCTGGGCTAGCGGGGACCCTGAGCAGTTCTTC.

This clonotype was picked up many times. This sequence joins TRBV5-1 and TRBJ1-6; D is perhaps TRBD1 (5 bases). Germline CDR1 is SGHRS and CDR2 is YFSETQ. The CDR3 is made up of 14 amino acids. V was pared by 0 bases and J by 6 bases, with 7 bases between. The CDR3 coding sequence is TGCGCCAGCAGCTTGGGCGGGGGTAATTCACCCCTCCACTTT. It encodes CASSLGGGNSPLHF.

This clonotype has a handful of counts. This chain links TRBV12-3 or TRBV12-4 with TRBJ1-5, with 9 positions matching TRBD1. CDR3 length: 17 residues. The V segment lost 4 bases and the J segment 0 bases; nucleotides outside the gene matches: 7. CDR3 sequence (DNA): TGTGCCAGCAGTTCTAGGACAGGGGTTGGTAGCAATCAGCCCCAGCATTTT. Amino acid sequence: CASSSRTGVGSNQPQHF.

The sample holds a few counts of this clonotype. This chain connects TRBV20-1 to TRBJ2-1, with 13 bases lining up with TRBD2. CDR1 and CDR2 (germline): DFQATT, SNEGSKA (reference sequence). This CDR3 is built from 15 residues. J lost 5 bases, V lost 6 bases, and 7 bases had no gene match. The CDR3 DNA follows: TGCAGTGCAATAGGGACTAGCGGGAATAACAATGAGCAGTTCTTC. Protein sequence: CSAIGTSGNNNEQFF.

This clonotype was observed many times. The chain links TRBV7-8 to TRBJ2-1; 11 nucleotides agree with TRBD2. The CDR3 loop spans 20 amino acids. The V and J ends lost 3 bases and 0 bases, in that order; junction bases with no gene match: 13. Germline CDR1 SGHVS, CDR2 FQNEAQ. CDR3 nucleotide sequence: TGTGCCAGCAGCTTTCCCTGGACTAGCGGGTCTTCGGACTCCTACAATGAGCAGTTCTTC. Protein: CASSFPWTSGSSDSYNEQFF. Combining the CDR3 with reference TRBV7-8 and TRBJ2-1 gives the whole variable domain GAGVSQSPRYKVAKRGQDVALRCDPISGHVSLFWYQQALGQGPEFLTYFQNEAQLDKSGLPSDRFFAERPEGSVSTLKIQRTQQEDSAVYLCASSFPWTSGSSDSYNEQFFGPGTRLTVL.

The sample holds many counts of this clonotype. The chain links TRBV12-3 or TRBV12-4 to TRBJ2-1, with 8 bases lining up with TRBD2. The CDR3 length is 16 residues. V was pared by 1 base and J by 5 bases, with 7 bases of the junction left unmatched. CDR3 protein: CASSLGGLVVNNEQFF. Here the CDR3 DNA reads TGTGCCAGCAGTTTAGGGGGACTAGTCGTCAACAATGAGCAGTTCTTC.

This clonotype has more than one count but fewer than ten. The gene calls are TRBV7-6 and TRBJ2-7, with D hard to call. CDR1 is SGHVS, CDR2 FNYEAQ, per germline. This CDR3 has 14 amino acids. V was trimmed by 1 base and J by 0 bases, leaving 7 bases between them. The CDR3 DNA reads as TGTGCCAGCAGCTTAGAACGGAGCTCCTACGAGCAGTACTTC. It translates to CASSLERSSYEQYF.

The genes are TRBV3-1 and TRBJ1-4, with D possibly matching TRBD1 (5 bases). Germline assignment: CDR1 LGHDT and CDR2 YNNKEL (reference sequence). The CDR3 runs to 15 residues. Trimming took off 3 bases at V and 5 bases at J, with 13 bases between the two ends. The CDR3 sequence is CASSQRGTANEKLFF. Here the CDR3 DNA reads TGTGCCAGCAGCCAGCGCGGGACGGCGAATGAAAAACTGTTTTTT.

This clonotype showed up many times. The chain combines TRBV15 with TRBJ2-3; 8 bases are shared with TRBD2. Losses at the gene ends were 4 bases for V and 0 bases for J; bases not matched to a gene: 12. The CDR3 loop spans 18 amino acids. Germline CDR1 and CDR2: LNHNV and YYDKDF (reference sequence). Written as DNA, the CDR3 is TGTGCCACCAGCAAAGAAATAACAAGCGGGAGCAGCACAGATACGCAGTATTTT. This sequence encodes CATSKEITSGSSTDTQYF.

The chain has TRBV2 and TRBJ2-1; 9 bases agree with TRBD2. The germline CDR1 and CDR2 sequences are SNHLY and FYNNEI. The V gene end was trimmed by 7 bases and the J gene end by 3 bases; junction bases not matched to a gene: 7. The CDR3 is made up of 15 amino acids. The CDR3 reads CASTKETSGYNEQFF. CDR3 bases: TGTGCCAGCACTAAGGAGACTAGCGGCTACAATGAGCAGTTCTTC.

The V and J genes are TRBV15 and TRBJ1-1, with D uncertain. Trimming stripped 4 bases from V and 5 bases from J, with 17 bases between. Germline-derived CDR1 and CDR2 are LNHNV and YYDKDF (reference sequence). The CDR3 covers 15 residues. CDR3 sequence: CATSKYDPTDTEAFF. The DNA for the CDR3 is TGTGCCACCAGCAAGTACGACCCCACGGATACTGAAGCTTTCTTT. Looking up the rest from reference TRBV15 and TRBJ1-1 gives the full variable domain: DAMVIQNPRYQVTQFGKPVTLSCSQTLNHNVMYWYQQKSSQAPKLLFHYYDKDFNNEADTPDNFQSRRPNTSFCFLDIRSPGLGDTAMYLCATSKYDPTDTEAFFGQGTRLTVV.

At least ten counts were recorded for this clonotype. The CDR3 protein is CASSRERTVSGNEQFF. The CDR3 DNA is TGTGCCAGCAGCCGAGAAAGGACGGTATCGGGAAATGAGCAGTTCTTC. J is TRBJ2-1 and V is TRBV7-2; D is possibly TRBD2 (5 bases). The V end lost 5 bases, the J end lost 7 bases, and 21 bases lay between the germline ends. CDR1 SGHTA and CDR2 FQGNSA come from the germline V gene. The CDR3 is 16 amino acids.

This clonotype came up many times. CDR3 sequence: CASSLRGYASPLHF. CDR3 bases: TGTGCCAGCAGTTTAAGAGGGTACGCGTCACCCCTCCACTTT. The chain couples TRBV12-3 or TRBV12-4 to TRBJ1-6; the D is unclear. V was trimmed by 2 bases and J by 10 bases, leaving 12 bases between them. The CDR3 covers 14 residues.

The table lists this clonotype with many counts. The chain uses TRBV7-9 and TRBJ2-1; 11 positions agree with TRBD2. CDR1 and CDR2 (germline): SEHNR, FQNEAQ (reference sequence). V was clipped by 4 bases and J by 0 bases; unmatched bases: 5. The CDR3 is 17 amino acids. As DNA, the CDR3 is TGTGCCAGCAGCTCCCGACTAGCGGGGTTCTCCTACAATGAGCAGTTCTTC. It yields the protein CASSSRLAGFSYNEQFF.